A single sample is the source of the 28 T cell receptor beta chains below, sequenced in a study of blood T cells in healthy people across ages. It was with a sample-barcoded 5' primer and a J-beta primer mix that a second PCR of roughly 7 to 12 cycles was run. Using its own MiXCR run on the 5' RACE reads, TCRdb lists one record per CDR3 protein. The data contain under 2,000,000 distinct CDR3 sequences, about 49% of them seen just once; the ten biggest clones take up approximately 2%. Source material: blood. These receptors all come from a woman in her thirties or forties in good health.

In this sample, this clonotype turned up a few times. This sequence joins TRBV4-3 and TRBJ1-2; D unclear. Per the germline V gene, CDR1 is LGHNA and CDR2 is YSLEER. The CDR3 is made up of 13 amino acids. V lost 0 bases and J 8 bases, leaving 10 bases between the germline ends. The CDR3 here is CASSQDGSGGYTF. CDR3 coding DNA: TGCGCCAGCAGCCAAGATGGATCCGGAGGCTACACCTTC.

This clonotype was detected many times. The genes are TRBV4-3 and TRBJ2-1; D call uncertain. The CDR3 is made up of 15 amino acids. Trimming left V 0 bases short and J 2 bases short, with 8 bases between. Germline V gene sequence: CDR1 LGHNA, CDR2 YSLEER. CDR3 protein: CASSQEGSAYNEQFF. The CDR3 region has the DNA TGCGCCAGCAGCCAAGAAGGAAGCGCCTACAATGAGCAGTTCTTC.

The V gene is TRBV4-2, the J gene TRBJ2-5; 8 nucleotides align to TRBD1. Unmatched junction bases numbered 12, after V lost 4 bases and J lost 11 bases. This CDR3 is built from 14 residues. Germline values: CDR1 LGHNA, CDR2 YNFKEQ. CDR3: CASSPGGNGLGQYF. For the CDR3, the DNA is TGTGCCAGCAGCCCAGGGGGCAATGGCCTCGGGCAGTACTTC.

In this sample, this clonotype turned up many times. The V and J genes are TRBV11-2 and TRBJ2-1; D is ambiguous. The CDR3 consists of 13 residues. Germline V gene data show CDR1 as SGHAT and CDR2 as FQNNGV. Trimming removed 1 base at V and 7 bases at J, with 8 bases between. Here the CDR3 reads CASSLGGRNEQFF. Here the CDR3 DNA reads TGTGCCAGCAGCTTAGGTGGGCGGAATGAGCAGTTCTTC.

This clonotype was counted a few times. The chain links TRBV20-1 to TRBJ2-5; D is uncertain. The V gene's germline CDR1 is DFQATT and CDR2 SNEGSKA (reference sequence). This CDR3 region has 10 residues. Trimming removed 7 bases at V and 4 bases at J, with 7 bases between. The CDR3 sequence is CSDSRETQYF. The CDR3 region has the DNA TGCAGTGACTCACGAGAGACCCAGTACTTC.

V is TRBV28 and J is TRBJ2-7; TRBD1 agrees at 9 bases. Germline CDR1 MDHEN, CDR2 SYDVKM. The CDR3 is 15 residues long. V was clipped by 4 bases and J by 3 bases; unmatched bases: 7. The CDR3, as DNA: TGTGCCAGCAGTTCCTCGGGACAGGGCCTCTACGAGCAGTACTTC. This gives the protein CASSSSGQGLYEQYF.

The V and J genes are TRBV6-1 and TRBJ2-1; tentative D call: TRBD1 (5 bases). The V gene lost 7 bases and the J gene lost 0 bases, with 13 bases spanning the gap. Germline loops: CDR1 MNHNS, CDR2 SASEGT. CDR3 length: 15 amino acids. CDR3 in amino acids: CASNRQKNSYNEQFF. The CDR3 DNA reads TGTGCCAGCAACCGACAGAAAAACTCCTACAATGAGCAGTTCTTC.

This clonotype was counted a few times. The chain employs TRBV4-3 and TRBJ1-2; no clear D gene. CDR1 LGHNA and CDR2 YSLEER come from the germline V gene. This CDR3 has 13 residues. Deletions cut 5 bases from V and 4 bases from J, with 11 bases between. This CDR3 reads CASSYTVSYGYTF. DNA of the CDR3: TGCGCCAGCAGCTATACAGTTTCCTATGGCTACACCTTC.

The rearrangement links TRBV5-1 to TRBJ2-7, with TRBD1 matching 7 bases. Germline CDR1 is SGHRS and CDR2 is YFSETQ. This CDR3 has 15 residues. The V and J ends lost 0 bases and 2 bases, in that order; junction bases with no gene match: 5. CDR3 sequence reads: CASSLETGMTYEQYF. CDR3 DNA sequence: TGCGCCAGCAGCTTGGAGACAGGGATGACCTACGAGCAGTACTTC. The variable domain in full, with the rest retrieved from reference TRBV5-1 and TRBJ2-7, is KAGVTQTPRYLIKTRGQQVTLSCSPISGHRSVSWYQQTPGQGLQFLFEYFSETQRNKGNFPGRFSGRQFSNSRSEMNVSTLELGDSALYLCASSLETGMTYEQYFGPGTRLTVT.

CDR3 amino acids: CASSFLTGGREETQYF. The CDR3 nucleotides are TGTGCCAGCAGCTTCCTGACAGGGGGCCGAGAAGAGACCCAGTACTTC. The chain combines TRBV7-9 with TRBJ2-5; TRBD1 matches at 10 bases. With 3 bases clipped from V and 3 bases from J, the junction kept 7 bases outside the gene matches. This CDR3 contains 16 residues. Germline CDR1 is SEHNR and CDR2 is FQNEAQ (reference sequence).

The chain links TRBV20-1 to TRBJ2-1; D may be TRBD1 (7 bases). V lost 5 bases and J lost 2, with 19 bases in between. The germline V gene has CDR1 DFQATT and CDR2 SNEGSKA (reference sequence). This CDR3 region has 16 residues. The CDR3 loop is CSAAPPTGRPYNEQFF. The CDR3 DNA sequence: TGCAGTGCTGCCCCCCCGACAGGGAGGCCCTACAATGAGCAGTTCTTC.

This clonotype has only a few counts. The rearrangement uses TRBV18 and TRBJ2-1; D not resolved. The CDR3 consists of 13 residues. Germline V gene data show CDR1 as KGHSH and CDR2 as LQKENI. V was pared by 5 bases and J by 5 bases, with 10 bases between. For the CDR3, the DNA is TGTGCCAGCTCAGATTTCGCAGACAATGAGCAGTTCTTC. Protein sequence: CASSDFADNEQFF.

The V and J genes are TRBV20-1 and TRBJ2-5; 9 bases align to TRBD1. Trimming cost V 2 bases and J 4 bases; bases outside gene matches: 5. The CDR3 is made up of 14 amino acids. Per the germline V gene, CDR1 is DFQATT and CDR2 is SNEGSKA (reference sequence). Here the CDR3 reads CSARRGQGSETQYF. The CDR3 bases are TGCAGTGCTAGACGGGGACAGGGATCAGAGACCCAGTACTTC.

The genes are TRBV27 and TRBJ2-1; weak D call: TRBD1 (6 bases). Trimming shortened V by 6 bases and J by 5 bases, and 14 bases separated the two germline ends. In germline, CDR1 is MNHEY, CDR2 SMNVEV (reference sequence). The CDR3 totals 14 residues. The CDR3 region has the DNA TGTGCCAGCAGAGGAACAGGGATCAACAATGAGCAGTTCTTC. Protein: CASRGTGINNEQFF.

The sample holds a few counts of this clonotype. The chain employs TRBV6-2 or TRBV6-3 and TRBJ2-4, with 11 bases that match TRBD1. V shed 7 bases and J 2 bases; nucleotides not matched to a gene: 4. CDR3 length: 15 residues. CDR1 is MNHEY and CDR2 is SVGEGT in the germline V gene. For the CDR3, the DNA is TGTGCCAGCACCGGACAGGGGGCACCCAAAAACATTCAGTACTTC. As protein: CASTGQGAPKNIQYF.

This clonotype was seen only a few times. The chain employs TRBV28 and TRBJ2-3; possibly TRBD1 or TRBD2 for D (5 bases each). Germline V gene sequence: CDR1 MDHEN, CDR2 SYDVKM. V was cut by 11 bases and J by 11 bases, with 20 bases left in between. This CDR3 is built from 12 residues. The CDR3 is CALQQRDHEQYF. DNA of the CDR3: TGTGCCTTACAACAAAGGGACCACGAGCAGTATTTT.

This clonotype has just a few counts. The J gene is TRBJ1-2, the V gene TRBV29-1; 7 bases agree with TRBD1. Germline V CDR1 and CDR2: SQVTM, ANQGSEA. With V trimmed by 1 base and J by 5 bases, 4 bases remained unmatched. The CDR3 is 13 amino acids. CDR3 DNA: TGCAGCGTTGAAGGACAGGGTTTTTATGGCTACACCTTC. Its protein is CSVEGQGFYGYTF.

This clonotype was seen a few times. This chain joins TRBV4-2 and TRBJ2-7; D is unresolved. Germline V gives CDR1 LGHNA, CDR2 YNFKEQ. The CDR3 extends over 14 amino acids. Trimming cost V 1 base and J 2 bases, with 9 bases left between them. CDR3 protein: CASSQGLGPYEQYF. The CDR3 region has the DNA TGTGCCAGCAGCCAAGGTTTAGGACCCTACGAGCAGTACTTC.

The gene calls are TRBV20-1 and TRBJ1-2; D is uncertain. Germline values: CDR1 DFQATT, CDR2 SNEGSKA (reference sequence). The CDR3 contains 14 residues. The germline V and J ends were trimmed by 1 base and 4 bases, with 13 bases remaining between them. The CDR3 coding sequence is TGCAGTGCTAGAGGGCAAAAGGTATTCTATGGCTACACCTTC. This sequence encodes CSARGQKVFYGYTF.

The V and J genes are TRBV7-2 and TRBJ2-5, with D perhaps TRBD2 (6 bases). Germline V gives CDR1 SGHTA, CDR2 FQGNSA. This CDR3 contains 14 residues. Trimming shortened V by 5 bases and J by 4 bases, and 14 bases separated the two germline ends. The CDR3 loop is CASSQVGGRETQYF. The CDR3 coding sequence is TGTGCCAGCAGCCAAGTGGGGGGAAGAGAGACCCAGTACTTC.

This clonotype was seen a handful of times. The J gene is TRBJ2-3, the V gene TRBV7-2; D not resolved. This CDR3 has 10 amino acids. V gave up 8 bases and J gave up 6 bases, with 6 bases separating them. CDR1 and CDR2 (germline): SGHTA, FQGNSA. CDR3 protein: CASGIDTQYF. The CDR3 region has the DNA TGTGCCAGCGGTATCGATACGCAGTATTTT.

This clonotype came up many times. The chain combines TRBV7-2 with TRBJ2-5; TRBD1 is a possible D gene (6 bases). The CDR3 runs 13 residues. Germline V gene sequence: CDR1 SGHTA, CDR2 FQGNSA. Trimming stripped 5 bases from V and 2 bases from J, with 9 bases between. CDR3 in DNA: TGTGCCAGCAGCATCCAGGGGCAAGAGACCCAGTACTTC. Translation gives CASSIQGQETQYF.

This chain uses TRBV6-2 or TRBV6-3 with TRBJ1-5; D is undetermined. V was trimmed by 6 bases and J by 8 bases, leaving 11 bases between them. The germline gives CDR1 MNHEY, CDR2 SVGEGT. The CDR3 length is 12 residues. CDR3 sequence: CASRPPGEPQHF. The DNA of the CDR3 is TGTGCCAGCAGACCCCCAGGTGAGCCCCAGCATTTT.

This clonotype was seen only a few times. J is TRBJ2-3 and V is TRBV2, with D maybe TRBD1 (6 bases). CDR3 size: 15 residues. Germline loops: CDR1 SNHLY, CDR2 FYNNEI. The germline V and J ends were trimmed by 10 bases and 2 bases, with 19 bases remaining between them. CDR3 in DNA: TGTGCCATGTCACGCCCTCGGGACAACACAGATACGCAGTATTTT. Translation: CAMSRPRDNTDTQYF.

The chain is built from TRBV7-9 and TRBJ1-4; possible D gene TRBD1, 5 bases. CDR1 and CDR2 from the germline V gene are SEHNR and FQNEAQ (reference sequence). The CDR3 spans 15 residues. The V end lost 6 bases, the J end lost 0 bases, and 11 bases lay between the germline ends. The CDR3 is CASSQGDPTNEKLFF. CDR3 DNA sequence: TGTGCCAGCAGTCAGGGCGACCCAACTAATGAAAAACTGTTTTTT.

The rearrangement links TRBV9 to TRBJ2-1; 10 positions agree with TRBD2. The CDR3 length is 15 residues. CDR1 SGDLS and CDR2 YYNGEE come from the germline V gene. Trimming took 0 bases from V and 8 from J; bases not matched to a gene: 5. The CDR3 DNA follows: TGTGCCAGCAGCGTAGGAGGTAGCGGGGGGTATGAGCAGTTCTTC. Translated, it gives CASSVGGSGGYEQFF. Complete variable domain (other parts from reference TRBV9 and TRBJ2-1): DSGVTQTPKHLITATGQRVTLRCSPRSGDLSVYWYQQSLDQGLQFLIQYYNGEERAKGNILERFSAQQFPDLHSELNLSSLELGDSALYFCASSVGGSGGYEQFFGPGTRLTVL.

As for this clonotype: The junction departs from the called germline gene at one end, perhaps through a read error. The genes are TRBV15 and TRBJ2-5; 10 bases line up with TRBD2. The CDR3 totals 16 residues. Germline V gives CDR1 LNHNV, CDR2 YYDKDF (reference sequence). The DNA for the CDR3 is TGTGCCGCCAGCAGAGACCCTAGCGGGGGATGGGAGACCCAGTACTTC. Its protein is CAASRDPSGGWETQYF. Based on the CDR3 plus reference TRBV15 and TRBJ2-5, the full variable domain is DAMVIQNPRYQVTQFGKPVTLSCSQTLNHNVMYWYQQKSSQAPKLLFHYYDKDFNNEADTPDNFQSRRPNTSFCFLDIRSPGLGDTAMYLCAASRDPSGGWETQYFGPGTRLLVL.

The rearrangement uses TRBV20-1 and TRBJ2-4; 8 bases are a match to TRBD2. CDR1 DFQATT and CDR2 SNEGSKA come from the germline V gene (reference sequence). J was trimmed by 7 bases and V by 3 bases; bases with no gene match: 11. The CDR3 runs to 15 residues. CDR3 DNA: TGCAGTGCTAGCGGATCCGGGACTAGGGGGAACATTCAGTACTTC. It codes for CSASGSGTRGNIQYF.